This T cell receptor beta chain was profiled in a study of neurological immune-mediated disorders. Findings and limits, study-wide: None of the CDR3 amino acid sequences in expanded clones turned up in more than one subject, which points to private repertoires in all groups.

This clonotype was counted many times. Its target is not known. There are 14 residues in the CDR3. J was trimmed by 5 bases and V by 1 base; bases with no gene match: 3. Per the germline V gene, CDR1 is SGHTA and CDR2 is FQGNSA. From the 5' RACE reads, TCRdb called clonotypes with MiXCR, one entry per CDR3 protein. The sample includes 50,000 or so distinct CDR3 sequences, around 4% of them seen just once. The sequenced sample was PBMCs. V is TRBV7-2 and J is TRBJ1-1, with 8 bases matching TRBD1. This receptor was identified in a man aged 55 to 69 with multiple sclerosis. CDR3 region: CASSLGRTGTEAFF. As DNA, the CDR3 is TGTGCCAGCAGCTTAGGGCGGACAGGGACTGAAGCTTTCTTT. The full variable domain, completed using reference TRBV7-2 and TRBJ1-1, is GAGVSQSPSNKVTEKGKDVELRCDPISGHTALYWYRQSLGQGLEFLIYFQGNSAPDKSGLPSDRFSAERTGGSVSTLTIQRTQQEDSAVYLCASSLGRTGTEAFFGQGTRLTVV.